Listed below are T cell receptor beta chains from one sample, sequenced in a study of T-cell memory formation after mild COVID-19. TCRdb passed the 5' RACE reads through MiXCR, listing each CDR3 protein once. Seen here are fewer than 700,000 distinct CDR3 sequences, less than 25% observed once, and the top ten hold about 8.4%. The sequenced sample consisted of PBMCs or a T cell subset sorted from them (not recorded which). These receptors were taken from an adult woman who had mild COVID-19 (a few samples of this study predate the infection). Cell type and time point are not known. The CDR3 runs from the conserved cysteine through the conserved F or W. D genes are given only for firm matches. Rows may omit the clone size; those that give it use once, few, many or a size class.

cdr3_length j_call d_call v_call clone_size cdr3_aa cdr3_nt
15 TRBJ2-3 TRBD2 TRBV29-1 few CSVRLAGRGTDTQYF TGCAGCGTCCGGCTGGCGGGGAGGGGAACAGATACGCAGTATTTT
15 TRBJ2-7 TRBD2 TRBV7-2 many CASSLKTSDSYEQYF TGTGCCAGCAGCTTAAAGACTAGCGATTCCTACGAGCAGTACTTC
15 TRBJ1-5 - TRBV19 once CASSIDIGYNQPQHF TGTGCCAGTAGTATAGATATTGGGTACAATCAGCCCCAGCATTTT
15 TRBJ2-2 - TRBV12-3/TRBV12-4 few CASSPTDRGTGELFF TGTGCCAGCTCGCCGACAGACCGAGGGACCGGGGAGCTGTTTTTT
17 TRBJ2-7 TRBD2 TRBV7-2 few CASSPRLAGGFGGEQYF TGTGCCAGCAGCCCGCGACTAGCGGGAGGGTTTGGGGGCGAGCAGTACTTC
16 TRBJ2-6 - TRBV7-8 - CASSSTRGSGANVLTF TGTGCCAGCAGCTCGACCAGGGGCTCTGGGGCCAACGTCCTGACTTTC
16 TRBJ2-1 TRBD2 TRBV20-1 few CSARVDWPAGVGEQFF TGCAGTGCTAGAGTTGATTGGCCGGCGGGAGTAGGGGAGCAGTTCTTC
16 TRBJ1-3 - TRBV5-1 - CASSLAGPTSGNTIYF TGCGCCAGCAGCTTGGCCGGACCGACCTCTGGAAACACCATATATTTT
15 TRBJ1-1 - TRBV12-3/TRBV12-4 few CASSLPGRLGTEAFF TGTGCCAGCAGTTTACCGGGACGTTTGGGCACTGAAGCTTTCTTT
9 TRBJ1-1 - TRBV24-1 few CATMAEAFF TGTGCCACCATGGCTGAAGCTTTCTTT
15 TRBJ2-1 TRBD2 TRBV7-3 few CASSPPGGSSNEQFF TGTGCCAGCAGCCCGCCGGGGGGATCTAGCAATGAGCAGTTCTTC
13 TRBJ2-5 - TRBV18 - CASSPIMRETQYF TGTGCCAGCTCACCAATAATGAGAGAGACCCAGTACTTC
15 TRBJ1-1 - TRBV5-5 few CASSLAGGWNTEAFF TGTGCCAGCAGCTTGGCCGGGGGGTGGAACACTGAAGCTTTCTTT
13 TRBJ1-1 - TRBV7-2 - CASSLAPRVEAFF TGTGCCAGCAGCTTAGCCCCCAGGGTTGAAGCTTTCTTT
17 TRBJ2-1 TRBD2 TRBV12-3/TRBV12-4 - CASSLLARLAGASGQFF TGTGCCAGCAGCCTTCTCGCCCGGCTAGCGGGGGCCTCGGGGCAGTTCTTC
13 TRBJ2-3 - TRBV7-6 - CASHSQDTDTQYF TGTGCCAGCCACTCACAGGACACAGATACGCAGTATTTT
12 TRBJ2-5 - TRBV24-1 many CATSVTEETQYF TGTGCCACCAGTGTGACGGAAGAGACCCAGTACTTC
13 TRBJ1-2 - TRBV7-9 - CASSVGAGWGYTF TGTGCCAGCAGTGTAGGGGCAGGATGGGGCTACACCTTC
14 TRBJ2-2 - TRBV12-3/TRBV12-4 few CASSFSANTGELFF TGTGCCAGCAGTTTCAGCGCCAACACCGGGGAGCTGTTTTTT
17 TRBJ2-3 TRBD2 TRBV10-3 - CATTKAGLAEFTDTQYF TGTGCCACCACAAAGGCTGGGCTAGCGGAATTCACAGATACGCAGTATTTT
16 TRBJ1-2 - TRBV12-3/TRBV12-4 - CASSLVDASHGVGYTF TGTGCCAGCAGTTTGGTAGACGCGAGCCACGGGGTTGGCTACACCTTC
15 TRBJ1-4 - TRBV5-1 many CASSMTVPRGEKLFF TGCGCCAGCAGCATGACAGTCCCCCGGGGCGAAAAACTGTTTTTT
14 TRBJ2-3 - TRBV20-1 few CSAERDHSTDTQYF TGCAGTGCGGAACGGGACCACAGCACAGATACGCAGTATTTT
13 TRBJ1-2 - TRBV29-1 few CSVEAVTSDGYTF TGCAGCGTTGAAGCTGTGACATCGGATGGCTACACCTTC
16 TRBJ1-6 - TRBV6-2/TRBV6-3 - CASSYGRNSYNSPLHF TGTGCCAGCAGTTATGGACGGAACTCCTATAATTCACCCCTCCACTTT
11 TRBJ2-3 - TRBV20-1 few CSAKLGDTQYF TGCAGTGCTAAGCTGGGAGATACGCAGTATTTT
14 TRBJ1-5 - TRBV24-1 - CATSDPASNQPQHF TGTGCCACCAGTGACCCGGCTAGCAATCAGCCCCAGCATTTT
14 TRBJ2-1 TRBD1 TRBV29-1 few CSVADRGIYNEQFF TGCAGCGTTGCCGACAGGGGGATCTACAATGAGCAGTTCTTC
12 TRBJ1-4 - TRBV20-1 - CSAETVNEKLFF TGCAGTGCCGAGACAGTGAATGAAAAACTGTTTTTT
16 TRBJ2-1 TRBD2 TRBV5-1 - CASSDSGGSSYNEQFF TGCGCCAGCAGCGATAGCGGGGGCAGCTCCTACAATGAGCAGTTCTTC
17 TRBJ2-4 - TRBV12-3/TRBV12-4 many CASSSVRGLVAKNIQYF TGTGCCAGCAGTTCGGTTAGGGGCTTGGTTGCCAAAAACATTCAGTACTTC
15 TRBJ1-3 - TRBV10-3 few CAISEINRKGNTIYF TGTGCCATCAGTGAGATAAACAGAAAAGGAAACACCATATATTTT
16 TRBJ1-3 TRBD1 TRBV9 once CASSVTTGGSGNTIYF TGTGCCAGCAGCGTGACGACAGGGGGCTCTGGAAACACCATATATTTT
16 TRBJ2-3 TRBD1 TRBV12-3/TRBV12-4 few CASSGRTGVYTDTQYF TGTGCCAGCAGCGGAAGGACAGGGGTTTACACAGATACGCAGTATTTT
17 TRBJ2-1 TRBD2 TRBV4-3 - CASSQGGVGGPGNEQFF TGCGCCAGCAGCCAAGGAGGGGTGGGAGGGCCTGGCAATGAGCAGTTCTTC
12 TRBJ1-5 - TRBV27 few CAAGYSNQPQHF TGTGCCGCAGGGTATAGCAATCAGCCCCAGCATTTT
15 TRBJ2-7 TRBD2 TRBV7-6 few CASSLEGGSPSEQYF TGTGCCAGCAGCTTAGAGGGCGGGAGCCCTTCCGAGCAGTACTTC
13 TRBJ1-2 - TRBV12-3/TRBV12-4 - CASSFLLIYGYTF TGTGCCAGCAGTTTTCTCTTAATCTATGGCTACACCTTC
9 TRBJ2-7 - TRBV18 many CASLYEQYF TGTGCCAGCCTCTACGAGCAGTACTTC
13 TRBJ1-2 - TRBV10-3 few CAISDGPGRGYTF TGTGCCATCAGTGATGGTCCCGGAAGGGGCTACACCTTC
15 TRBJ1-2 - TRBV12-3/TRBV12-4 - CASSLVGSGPHGYTF TGTGCCAGCAGTTTAGTGGGGTCAGGGCCCCATGGCTACACCTTC
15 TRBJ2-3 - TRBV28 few CASSTQGVNTDTQYF TGTGCCAGCAGTACCCAAGGGGTTAACACAGATACGCAGTATTTT
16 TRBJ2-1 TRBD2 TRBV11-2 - CASSLVVAGEYNEQFF TGTGCCAGCAGCTTAGTGGTGGCGGGAGAGTACAATGAGCAGTTCTTC
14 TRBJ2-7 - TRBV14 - CASSQQNTGHPKYF TGTGCCAGCAGCCAACAGAACACTGGGCATCCCAAGTACTTC
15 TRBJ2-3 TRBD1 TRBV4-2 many CASSQGQGVTDTQYF TGTGCCAGCAGCCAGGGACAGGGGGTAACAGATACGCAGTATTTT